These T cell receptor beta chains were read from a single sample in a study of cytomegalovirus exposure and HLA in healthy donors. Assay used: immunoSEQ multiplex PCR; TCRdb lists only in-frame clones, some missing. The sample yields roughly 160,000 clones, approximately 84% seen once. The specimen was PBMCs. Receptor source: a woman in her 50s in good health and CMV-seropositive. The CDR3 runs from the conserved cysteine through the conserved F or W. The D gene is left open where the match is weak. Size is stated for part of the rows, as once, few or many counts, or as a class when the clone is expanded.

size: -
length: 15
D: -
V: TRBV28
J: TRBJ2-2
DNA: TGTGCCAGCAGTGACCGGGACATCAACACCGGGGAGCTGTTTTTT
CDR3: CASSDRDINTGELFF

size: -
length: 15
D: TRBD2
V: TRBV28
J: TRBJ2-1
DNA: TGTGCCAGCAGCCACATCGGACTAGCGGGAGATGAGCAGTTCTTC
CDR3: CASSHIGLAGDEQFF

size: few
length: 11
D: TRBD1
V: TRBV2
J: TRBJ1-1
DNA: TGTGCCAGCAGTGAAGAACAGGGGCCTTTCTTT
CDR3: CASSEEQGPFF

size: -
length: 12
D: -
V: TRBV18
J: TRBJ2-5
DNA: TGTGCCAGCTCACCGGAGGAGGAGACCCAGTACTTC
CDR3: CASSPEEETQYF

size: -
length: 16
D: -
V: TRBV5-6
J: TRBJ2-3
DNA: TGTGCCAGCAGCTTGGGCTTTGGAGGGCGCGTGGATACGCAGTATTTT
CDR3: CASSLGFGGRVDTQYF

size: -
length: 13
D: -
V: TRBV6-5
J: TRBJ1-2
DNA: TGTGCCAGCAGTTACAAGAGGGAAAGTGGCTACACCTTC
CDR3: CASSYKRESGYTF

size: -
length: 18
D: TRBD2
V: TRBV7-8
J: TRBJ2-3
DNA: TGTGCCAGCAGCCCCCGGGCCCCCTATAGCGGGGGCACAGATACGCAGTATTTT
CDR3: CASSPRAPYSGGTDTQYF

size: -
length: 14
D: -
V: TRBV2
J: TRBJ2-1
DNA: TGTGCCAGCAGTGAACCTCCGGTCCGCGGTGAGCAGTTCTTC
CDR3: CASSEPPVRGEQFF

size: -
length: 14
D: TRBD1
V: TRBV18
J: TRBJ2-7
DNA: TGTGCCAGCTCACCGGACAGGGGTGTCTACGAGCAGTACTTC
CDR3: CASSPDRGVYEQYF

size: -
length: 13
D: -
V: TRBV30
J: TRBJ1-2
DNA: TGTGCCTGGAGTGTATCGGGGGTTGGTGGCTACACCTTC
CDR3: CAWSVSGVGGYTF

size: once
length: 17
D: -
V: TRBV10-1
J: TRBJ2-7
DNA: TGCGCCAGCAGCCCTTCGGTGGGGCAGGAGAGCTCCTACGAGCAGTACTTC
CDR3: CASSPSVGQESSYEQYF

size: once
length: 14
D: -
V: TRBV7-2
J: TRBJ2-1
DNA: TGTGCCAGCAGCTCAGGGGCCCTAGTTAATGAGCAGTTCTTC
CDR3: CASSSGALVNEQFF

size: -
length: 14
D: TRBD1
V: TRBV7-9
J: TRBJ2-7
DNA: TGTGCCAGCAGCTTAGGACAGGGTGCCTACGAGCAGTACTTC
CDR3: CASSLGQGAYEQYF

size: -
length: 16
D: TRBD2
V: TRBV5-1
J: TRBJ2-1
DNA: TGCGCCAGCAGCTTTGACGCGGGAGAGGAATACAATGAGCAGTTCTTC
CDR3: CASSFDAGEEYNEQFF

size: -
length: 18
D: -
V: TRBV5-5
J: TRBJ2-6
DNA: TGTGCCAGCAGCTTCATGTCAACGGACAGCCCGGGGGCCAACGTCCTGACTTTC
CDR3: CASSFMSTDSPGANVLTF

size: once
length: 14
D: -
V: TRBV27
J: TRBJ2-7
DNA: TGTGCCAGCAGTCTTTCTACCAACTCCTACGAGCAGTACTTC
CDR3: CASSLSTNSYEQYF

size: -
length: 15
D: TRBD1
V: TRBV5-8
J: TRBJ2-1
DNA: TGTGCCAGCAGCTTGAGGTGGGACAGGGGTCATGAGCAGTTCTTC
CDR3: CASSLRWDRGHEQFF

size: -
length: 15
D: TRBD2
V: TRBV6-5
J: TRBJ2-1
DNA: TGTGCCAGCAGTTCCATGGGACTAGTTGACAATGAGCAGTTCTTC
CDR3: CASSSMGLVDNEQFF

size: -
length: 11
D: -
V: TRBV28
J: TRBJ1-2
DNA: TGTGCCTGCGGGGGAGACCTTGGCTACACCTTC
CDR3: CACGGDLGYTF

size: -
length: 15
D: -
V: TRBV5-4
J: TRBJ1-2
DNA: TGTGCCAGCAGCACCACCCGACGGGAGACCTATGGCTACACCTTC
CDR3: CASSTTRRETYGYTF

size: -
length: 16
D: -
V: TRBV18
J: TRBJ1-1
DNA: TGTGCCAGCTCACTCGTCAGCGGCCGCATGAACACTGAAGCTTTCTTT
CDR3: CASSLVSGRMNTEAFF

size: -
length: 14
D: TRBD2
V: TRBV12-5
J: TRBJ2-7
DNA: TGTGCTAGTGGTCCGCGGGGGGGGACCTACGAGCAGTACTTC
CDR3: CASGPRGGTYEQYF

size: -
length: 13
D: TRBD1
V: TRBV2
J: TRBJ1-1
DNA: TGTGCCAGCAACAAGGAAGGGGGCGATCGAGCTTTCTTT
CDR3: CASNKEGGDRAFF

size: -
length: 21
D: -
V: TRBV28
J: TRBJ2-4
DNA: TGTGCCAGCAGTTTAACCTGGACTGGGTCGCTTTTAAAGTCGGCCAAAAACATTCAGTACTTC
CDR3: CASSLTWTGSLLKSAKNIQYF

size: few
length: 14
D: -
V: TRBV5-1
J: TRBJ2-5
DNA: TGCGCCAGCAAAAGTAGCCGGGGCCAAGAGACCCAGTACTTC
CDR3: CASKSSRGQETQYF

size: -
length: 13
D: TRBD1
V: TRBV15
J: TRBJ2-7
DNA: TGTGCCACCGGGGACAGCGTGTCCTACGAGCAGTACTTC
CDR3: CATGDSVSYEQYF

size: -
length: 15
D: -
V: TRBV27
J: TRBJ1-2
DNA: TGTGCCAGCAGTTTCTTAGACAGTATCATTAGTGGCTACACCTTC
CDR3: CASSFLDSIISGYTF

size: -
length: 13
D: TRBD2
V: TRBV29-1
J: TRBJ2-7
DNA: TGCAGCGTTGAAACGGCGGGGGGGCACGAGCAGTACTTC
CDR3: CSVETAGGHEQYF

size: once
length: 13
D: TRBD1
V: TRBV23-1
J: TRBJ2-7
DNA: TGCGCCAGGACGTGGGGGACAGACTACGAGCAGTACTTC
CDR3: CARTWGTDYEQYF

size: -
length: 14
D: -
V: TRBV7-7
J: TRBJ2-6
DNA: TGTGCTAGCAGCCCCAGTTATGGGGCCAACGTCCTGACTTTC
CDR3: CASSPSYGANVLTF

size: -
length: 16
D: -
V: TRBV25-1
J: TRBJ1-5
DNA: TGTGCCAGCAGTGATTGGACGGAGGCGTGCAATCAGCCCCAGCATTTT
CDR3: CASSDWTEACNQPQHF

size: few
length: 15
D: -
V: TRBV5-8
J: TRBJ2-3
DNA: TGTGCCAGCAGCTTGAGGTTAGCGGGCACAGATACGCAGTATTTT
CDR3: CASSLRLAGTDTQYF

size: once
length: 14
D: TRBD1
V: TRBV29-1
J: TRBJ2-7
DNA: TGCAGCGTTGTCATGGACAGGCAATCCTACGAGCAGTACTTC
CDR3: CSVVMDRQSYEQYF

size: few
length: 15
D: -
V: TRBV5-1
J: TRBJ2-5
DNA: TGCGCCAGCAGCTGGGGAGAAGTCCACCAAGAGACCCAGTACTTC
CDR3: CASSWGEVHQETQYF

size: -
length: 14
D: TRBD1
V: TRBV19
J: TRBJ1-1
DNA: TGTGCCAGTATTTCGACAGGGACTGACACTGAAGCTTTCTTT
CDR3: CASISTGTDTEAFF

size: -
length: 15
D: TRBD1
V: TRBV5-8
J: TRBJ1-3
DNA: TGTGCCAGCAGCTTGGGGACAGGGGCTGGAAACACCATATATTTT
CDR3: CASSLGTGAGNTIYF

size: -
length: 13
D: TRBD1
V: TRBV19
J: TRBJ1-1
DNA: TGTGCCAGTAGTAAAGACAGGGGAGTCGAAGCTTTCTTT
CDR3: CASSKDRGVEAFF

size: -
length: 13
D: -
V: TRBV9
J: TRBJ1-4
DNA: TGTGCCAGCAAACAGCTAACTAATGAAAAACTGTTTTTT
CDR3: CASKQLTNEKLFF

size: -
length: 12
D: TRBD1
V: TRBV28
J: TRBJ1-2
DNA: TGTGCCATCGCTCAGGGGGTAGCTGGCTACACCTTC
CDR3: CAIAQGVAGYTF

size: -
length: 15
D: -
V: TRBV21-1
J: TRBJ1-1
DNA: TGTGCCAGCAGCTCCCAGGCCACTTTGAACACTGAAGCTTTCTTT
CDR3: CASSSQATLNTEAFF

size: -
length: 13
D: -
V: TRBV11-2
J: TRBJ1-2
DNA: TGTGCCAGCAGCTTAGATCAGGGCAGAGGCTACACCTTC
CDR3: CASSLDQGRGYTF

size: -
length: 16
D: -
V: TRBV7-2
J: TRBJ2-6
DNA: TGTGCCAGCAGCCGCCGGTTGAGCTCTGGGGCCAACGTCCTGACTTTC
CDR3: CASSRRLSSGANVLTF

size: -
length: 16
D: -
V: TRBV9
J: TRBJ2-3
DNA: TGTGCCAGCAGCGTAGGTTCGGTGAGAGTTACAGATACGCAGTATTTT
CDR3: CASSVGSVRVTDTQYF

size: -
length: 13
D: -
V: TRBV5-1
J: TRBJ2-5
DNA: TGCGCCAGCAGCTTGGGACCGGGAGAGACCCAGTACTTC
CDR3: CASSLGPGETQYF

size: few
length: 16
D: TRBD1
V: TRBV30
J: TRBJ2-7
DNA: TGTGCCTGGAGTGCAAAACCGGGACAGGGAACCTACGAGCAGTACTTC
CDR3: CAWSAKPGQGTYEQYF

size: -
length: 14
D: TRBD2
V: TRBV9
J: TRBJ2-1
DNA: TGTGCCAGCAGCTGGACTAGCGGGATGGGTGAGCAGTTCTTC
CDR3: CASSWTSGMGEQFF

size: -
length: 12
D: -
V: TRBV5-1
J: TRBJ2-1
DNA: TGCGCCAGCAGCTTGGACTGGTATGAGCAGTTCTTC
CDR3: CASSLDWYEQFF